The 13 T cell receptor beta chains below come from one sample, sequenced in a study of T cells after yellow fever vaccination. TCRdb reprocessed the 5' RACE reads with MiXCR, giving one entry per CDR3 protein. The data hold about 400,000 distinct CDR3 sequences, with over 5% observed a single time. The source material was PBMCs, sampled 5 days after the yellow fever booster vaccination. These receptors were taken from a man aged 30-40 years who received the YFV17D yellow fever vaccine.

The chain is built from TRBV24-1 and TRBJ2-1; unclear D gene. Per germline, CDR1 KGHDR and CDR2 SFDVKD. Trimming pared 2 bases from V and 7 bases from J, leaving 8 bases between. This CDR3 is 13 amino acids long. The CDR3 coding sequence is TGTGCCACCAGTGATTCAACAGAAAATGAGCAGTTCTTC. This gives the protein CATSDSTENEQFF.

V usage is TRBV5-1 and J usage is TRBJ2-5, with 9 bases matching TRBD2. This CDR3 has 13 residues. CDR1 and CDR2 (germline): SGHRS, YFSETQ. Trimming took 7 bases from V and 5 from J; bases not matched to a gene: 6. The CDR3 is CASRREGQETQYF. In DNA form, the CDR3 reads TGCGCCAGCCGGCGGGAGGGCCAGGAGACCCAGTACTTC.

V usage is TRBV12-3 or TRBV12-4 and J usage is TRBJ1-6; D unresolved. The V end was cut by 1 base, the J end by 8 bases, with 9 bases between. This CDR3 has 14 amino acids. In nucleotides, the CDR3 is TGTGCCAGCAGTTTAGGTGGGTTGGATTCACCCCTCCACTTT. Translating gives CASSLGGLDSPLHF.

This CDR3 is CSASAAVSTDTQYF. The CDR3 bases are TGCAGTGCTTCAGCGGCAGTTAGCACAGATACGCAGTATTTT. V is TRBV20-1 and J is TRBJ2-3, with D possibly TRBD2 on 5 matching bases. This CDR3 has 14 residues. V lost 5 bases, J lost 0 bases, and 12 bases lay in between. Germline V lookup: CDR1 DFQATT, CDR2 SNEGSKA (reference sequence).

This clonotype was observed a few times. This chain uses TRBV12-3 or TRBV12-4 with TRBJ2-7, with D perhaps TRBD1 or TRBD2 (5 bases each). The CDR3 sequence is 14 residues long. V was trimmed by 3 bases and J by 2 bases, leaving 11 bases between them. CDR3 bases: TGTGCCAGCAGTTTCGAGGGACCCCCCTACGAGCAGTACTTC. It is translated as CASSFEGPPYEQYF.

V and J are TRBV5-1 and TRBJ2-3; 7 bases map to TRBD2. Germline assignment: CDR1 SGHRS and CDR2 YFSETQ. V was pared by 1 base and J by 2 bases, with 4 bases of the junction left unmatched. The CDR3 covers 15 residues. The CDR3 DNA sequence: TGCGCCAGCAGCTTGCGAGCGGGGACCACAGATACGCAGTATTTT. It yields the protein CASSLRAGTTDTQYF. The entire variable domain, with the rest obtained from reference TRBV5-1 and TRBJ2-3, is as follows: KAGVTQTPRYLIKTRGQQVTLSCSPISGHRSVSWYQQTPGQGLQFLFEYFSETQRNKGNFPGRFSGRQFSNSRSEMNVSTLELGDSALYLCASSLRAGTTDTQYFGPGTRLTVL.

The V and J genes are TRBV18 and TRBJ2-1; 8 bases align to TRBD2. V gave up 5 bases and J gave up 7 bases; unmatched junction bases: 4. From germline, CDR1 is KGHSH and CDR2 LQKENI. The CDR3 length is 13 residues. The CDR3 protein is CASSEGLENEQFF. The CDR3 DNA reads TGTGCCAGCTCAGAGGGACTAGAAAATGAGCAGTTCTTC.

This clonotype was seen a handful of times. The chain employs TRBV15 and TRBJ2-7; maybe TRBD1 (6 bases). Per germline, CDR1 LNHNV and CDR2 YYDKDF (reference sequence). The CDR3 sequence is 17 residues long. The V end lost 3 bases, the J end lost 0 bases, and 18 bases lay between the germline ends. CDR3 in DNA: TGTGCCACCAGCAGGGGGGCCTTTGCGGGCAGCTCCTACGAGCAGTACTTC. This encodes CATSRGAFAGSSYEQYF.

This clonotype was counted many times. The genes are TRBV5-1 and TRBJ2-5; D is possibly TRBD1 or TRBD2 (5 bases each). CDR1 and CDR2 from the germline V gene are SGHRS and YFSETQ. Trimming stripped 4 bases from V and 0 bases from J, with 13 bases between. The CDR3 loop spans 15 amino acids. This CDR3 reads CASSLSGAYQETQYF. The CDR3 region has the DNA TGCGCCAGCAGCCTCTCCGGGGCGTACCAAGAGACCCAGTACTTC. Supplemented by reference TRBV5-1 and TRBJ2-5, the full variable domain reads KAGVTQTPRYLIKTRGQQVTLSCSPISGHRSVSWYQQTPGQGLQFLFEYFSETQRNKGNFPGRFSGRQFSNSRSEMNVSTLELGDSALYLCASSLSGAYQETQYFGPGTRLLVL.

The V gene is TRBV11-2, the J gene TRBJ2-3; the D gene is possibly TRBD2 (7 bases). Deletions cut 6 bases from V and 3 bases from J, with 22 bases between. This CDR3 contains 17 residues. The germline V gene has CDR1 SGHAT and CDR2 FQNNGV. CDR3 sequence (DNA): TGTGCCAGCAGACTGATTAGGGGGGGGAAGAGGACAGATACGCAGTATTTT. It is translated as CASRLIRGGKRTDTQYF.

This chain connects TRBV21-1 to TRBJ2-2. TRBV21-1 is a pseudogene locus. The CDR3 runs to 14 residues. CDR3 sequence: CASSKGSIARELFF. The DNA of the CDR3 is TGTGCCAGCAGCAAGGGGTCAATTGCTAGGGAGCTGTTTTTT.

This clonotype showed up many times. V gene TRBV20-1 combines with J gene TRBJ2-7, with TRBD2 identical over 11 bases. This CDR3 contains 16 residues. J was trimmed by 5 bases and V by 1 base; bases with no gene match: 10. Germline-derived CDR1 and CDR2 are DFQATT and SNEGSKA (reference sequence). As DNA, the CDR3 is TGCAGTGCTAGAGTCCTAGCGGGAGGACCAATCCACGAGCAGTACTTC. Translated, it gives CSARVLAGGPIHEQYF.

J is TRBJ2-1 and V is TRBV20-1, with 8 bases fitting TRBD2. V dropped 1 base and J dropped 4; count of bases not matched to a gene: 9. CDR1 DFQATT and CDR2 SNEGSKA come from the germline V gene (reference sequence). The CDR3 loop spans 16 amino acids. CDR3 in amino acids: CSARGTGAGDYNEQFF. DNA of the CDR3: TGCAGTGCTAGAGGGACGGGAGCGGGAGATTACAATGAGCAGTTCTTC.